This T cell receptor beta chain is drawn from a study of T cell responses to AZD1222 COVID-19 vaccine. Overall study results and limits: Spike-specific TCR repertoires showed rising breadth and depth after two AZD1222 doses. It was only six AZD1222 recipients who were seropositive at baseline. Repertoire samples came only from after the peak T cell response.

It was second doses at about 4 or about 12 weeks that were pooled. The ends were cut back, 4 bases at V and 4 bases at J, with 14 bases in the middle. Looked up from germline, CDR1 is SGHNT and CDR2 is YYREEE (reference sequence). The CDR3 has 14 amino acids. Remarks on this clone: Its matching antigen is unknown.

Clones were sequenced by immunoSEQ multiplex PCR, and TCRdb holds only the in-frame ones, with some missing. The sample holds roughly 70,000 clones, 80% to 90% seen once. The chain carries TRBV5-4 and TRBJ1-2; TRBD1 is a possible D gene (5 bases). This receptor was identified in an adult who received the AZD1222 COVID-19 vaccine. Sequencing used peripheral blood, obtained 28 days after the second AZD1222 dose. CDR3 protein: CASSRDGGVYGYTF. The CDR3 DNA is TGTGCCAGCAGCAGGGACGGGGGGGTCTATGGCTACACCTTC.